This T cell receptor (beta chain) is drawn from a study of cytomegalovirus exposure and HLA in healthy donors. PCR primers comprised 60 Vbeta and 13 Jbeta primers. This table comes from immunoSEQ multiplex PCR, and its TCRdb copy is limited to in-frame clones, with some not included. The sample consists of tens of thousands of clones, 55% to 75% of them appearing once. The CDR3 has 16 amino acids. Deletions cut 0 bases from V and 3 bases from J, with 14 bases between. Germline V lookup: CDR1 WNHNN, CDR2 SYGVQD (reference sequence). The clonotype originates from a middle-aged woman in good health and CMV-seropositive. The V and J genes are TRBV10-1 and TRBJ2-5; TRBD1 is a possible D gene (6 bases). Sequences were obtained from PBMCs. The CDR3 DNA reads TGCGCCAGCAGTGAGTCTGGGGCAGGGGTAGAAGAGACCCAGTACTTC. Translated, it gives CASSESGAGVEETQYF.